This TCR beta chain stems from a study of vaccination effects on CD4 cells after COVID-19. Study conclusions and caveats: Marked contraction was observed in infection-induced and vaccine-induced clones late after vaccination.

This CDR3 has 11 amino acids. V lost 8 bases to trimming and J lost 2 bases, with 7 bases between them. TCRdb keeps only in-frame clones here, not all; method: immunoSEQ multiplex PCR. The repertoire holds tens of thousands of clones, with roughly 70% as singletons. Notes on this clone: Its antigen is not known.

Viral peptide pools were used in the ViraFEST assay to expand antigen-specific CD4+ T cells, and sequencing came afterward. Upon completion of under eleven days in culture, CD4+ T cells were isolated. Prior SARS-CoV-2 infection was absent in the vaccine recipients, as shown by negative nucleocapsid antibodies. Sequenced material: CD4+ T cells from PBMCs cultured with SARS-CoV-2 spike peptides, taken before COVID-19 vaccination. The sequence came from a human donor who received a COVID-19 vaccine. The chain recombines TRBV23-1 with TRBJ2-7; no clear D. TRBV23-1 has ORF status, its function being uncertain. This CDR3 reads CASFKTYEQYF. CDR3 nucleotide sequence: TGCGCCAGCTTCAAGACCTACGAGCAGTACTTC.